Listed below are T cell receptor beta chains from one sample, sequenced in a study of cytotoxic CD8 clonotypes in ibrutinib-treated CLL. Measured with immunoSEQ multiplex PCR; TCRdb has only the in-frame clones, and not every one. The data hold approximately 32,000 clones, with approximately 45% observed a single time. Sequenced here: PBMCs, sampled before ibrutinib treatment. These receptors all stem from a human donor with chronic lymphocytic leukemia. Each CDR3 is given with its conserved first and last residue. The D gene is left open where the match is weak. Clone size, where shown, is once, few, many, or a class for clones that have expanded.

clone size | CDR3 length | D gene | J gene | V gene | CDR3 protein | CDR3 DNA
- | 13 | - | TRBJ1-2 | TRBV7-3 | CASSPSGDGGYTF | TGTGCCAGCAGCCCGTCGGGGGATGGTGGCTACACCTTC
- | 14 | - | TRBJ1-5 | TRBV5-1 | CASSLGVGDQPQHF | TGCGCCAGCAGCTTGGGGGTGGGGGATCAGCCCCAGCATTTT
- | 13 | - | TRBJ2-5 | TRBV5-6 | CASSLAGPETQYF | TGTGCCAGCAGCTTGGCCGGGCCAGAGACCCAGTACTTC
- | 16 | TRBD1 | TRBJ2-7 | TRBV4-1 | CASSQDRTGLGYEQYF | TGCGCCAGCAGCCAAGATAGGACAGGCCTAGGCTACGAGCAGTACTTC
few | 14 | TRBD1 | TRBJ1-2 | TRBV6-5 | CASSYAQGEYGYTF | TGTGCCAGCAGTTACGCCCAGGGGGAATATGGCTACACCTTC
- | 15 | TRBD1 | TRBJ1-2 | TRBV5-1 | CASSLVAGQRSGYTF | TGCGCCAGCAGCTTGGTCGCGGGACAGAGAAGTGGCTACACCTTC
- | 18 | TRBD1 | TRBJ2-5 | TRBV7-3 | CASSLRFRDRGLQETQYF | TGTGCCAGCAGCTTACGGTTTAGGGACAGAGGGCTCCAAGAGACCCAGTACTTC
- | 16 | - | TRBJ1-2 | TRBV6-5 | CASSYYGGQGPYGYTF | TGTGCCAGCAGTTACTACGGGGGGCAAGGGCCCTATGGCTACACCTTC
- | 19 | TRBD2 | TRBJ2-1 | TRBV14 | CASTPTLGGTRTSYNEQFF | TGTGCCAGCACCCCGACCCTGGGGGGGACTCGAACCTCCTACAATGAGCAGTTCTTC
- | 12 | - | TRBJ1-1 | TRBV7-2 | CASSYGTLEAFF | TGTGCCAGCAGCTACGGGACCTTAGAAGCTTTCTTT
- | 13 | - | TRBJ1-5 | TRBV10-2 | CASATGLGQPQHF | TGCGCCAGCGCGACAGGCCTAGGTCAGCCCCAGCATTTT
- | 18 | TRBD2 | TRBJ2-3 | TRBV5-1 | CASSYGTSGGLGRDTQYF | TGCGCCAGCAGCTACGGGACTAGCGGGGGCCTCGGGAGGGATACGCAGTATTTT
- | 20 | TRBD2 | TRBJ2-3 | TRBV5-1 | CASSSRPGTSGGGSTDTQYF | TGCGCCAGCAGCTCCCGCCCCGGGACTAGCGGGGGGGGTAGCACAGATACGCAGTATTTT
- | 16 | TRBD1 | TRBJ2-5 | TRBV15 | CATSRGSGRGHETQYF | TGTGCCACCAGCAGAGGGTCGGGCAGGGGGCATGAGACCCAGTACTTC
- | 13 | - | TRBJ2-2 | TRBV2 | CASSELITGELFF | TGTGCCAGCAGTGAACTTATCACCGGGGAGCTGTTTTTT
- | 15 | TRBD2 | TRBJ2-2 | TRBV4-1 | CASSQAGGVGGELFF | TGCGCCAGCAGCCAGGCGGGAGGGGTAGGGGGGGAGCTGTTTTTT
- | 14 | TRBD1 | TRBJ2-7 | TRBV13 | CASSLTGGSYEQYF | TGTGCCAGCAGCTTGACAGGGGGCTCCTACGAGCAGTACTTC
few | 14 | TRBD1 | TRBJ2-2 | TRBV9 | CASSVTQGSGELFF | TGTGCCAGCAGCGTAACACAGGGGTCCGGGGAGCTGTTTTTT
few | 13 | - | TRBJ1-1 | TRBV6-1 | CASSAQGRTEAFF | TGTGCCAGCAGTGCACAAGGGAGAACTGAAGCTTTCTTT
- | 19 | TRBD1 | TRBJ1-6 | TRBV19 | CASSDPGTGSWSYNSPLHF | TGTGCCAGTAGTGATCCCGGGACAGGTAGCTGGTCCTATAATTCACCCCTCCACTTT
- | 16 | TRBD1 | TRBJ1-2 | TRBV2 | CASSETAGTGGDGYTF | TGTGCCAGCAGTGAGACGGCAGGCACAGGGGGCGATGGCTACACCTTC
few | 12 | - | TRBJ2-7 | TRBV19 | CASSMGTYEQYF | TGTGCCAGTAGTATGGGTACCTACGAGCAGTACTTC
few | 14 | - | TRBJ1-2 | TRBV11-2 | CASSQGTSGHGYTF | TGTGCCAGCAGCCAAGGGACATCGGGGCATGGCTACACCTTC
- | 15 | TRBD2 | TRBJ2-5 | TRBV2 | CASTPGGGVGETQYF | TGTGCCAGCACCCCTGGCGGGGGTGTAGGAGAGACCCAGTACTTC
few | 18 | TRBD2 | TRBJ2-1 | TRBV7-6 | CASSPSGRGDPDYNEQFF | TGTGCCAGCAGCCCCTCAGGGCGGGGGGACCCCGATTACAATGAGCAGTTCTTC
few | 15 | - | TRBJ1-1 | TRBV6-6 | CASSYLAPGGSEAFF | TGTGCCAGCAGTTACCTGGCTCCCGGGGGTTCTGAAGCTTTCTTT
few | 15 | - | TRBJ1-1 | TRBV11-2 | CASSFSPGPRDKAFF | TGTGCCAGCAGCTTTTCCCCGGGACCCAGGGATAAAGCTTTCTTT
- | 15 | TRBD1 | TRBJ1-2 | TRBV28 | CASSSSRGLGYGYTF | TGTGCCAGCAGTTCGAGCAGGGGGCTAGGCTATGGCTACACCTTC
few | 14 | - | TRBJ1-4 | TRBV7-9 | CASSIQGPLRKLFF | TGTGCCAGCAGCATTCAGGGGCCCTTAAGGAAACTGTTTTTT
- | 15 | - | TRBJ1-2 | TRBV7-3 | CASSPEGGRGYGYTF | TGTGCCAGCAGCCCCGAGGGGGGGCGCGGCTATGGCTACACCTTC
- | 14 | TRBD1 | TRBJ2-7 | TRBV9 | CASSGRQGNWEQYF | TGTGCCAGCAGCGGTCGACAGGGGAATTGGGAGCAGTACTTC
few | 17 | TRBD1 | TRBJ2-7 | TRBV5-6 | CASSSTSTGDLSYEQYF | TGTGCCAGCAGCTCTACGTCGACAGGGGACCTATCCTACGAGCAGTACTTC
once | 16 | TRBD2 | TRBJ2-3 | TRBV7-3 | CASSLALAGGQDTQYF | TGTGCCAGCAGCTTAGCCTTAGCGGGGGGTCAAGATACGCAGTATTTT
- | 15 | TRBD1 | TRBJ1-6 | TRBV7-2 | CASSLMGQGNSPLHF | TGTGCCAGCAGCTTAATGGGACAGGGTAATTCACCCCTCCACTTT
- | 17 | TRBD2 | TRBJ2-1 | TRBV28 | CASSTPSGGVSYNEQFF | TGTGCCAGCTCCACCCCTAGCGGGGGGGTCTCCTACAATGAGCAGTTCTTC
many | 14 | TRBD2 | TRBJ2-7 | TRBV7-3 | CASSPGRGSREQYF | TGTGCCAGCAGCCCCGGGAGGGGGTCTCGCGAGCAGTACTTC
- | 12 | - | TRBJ1-6 | TRBV6-4 | CASKGKRSPLHF | TGTGCCAGCAAGGGAAAACGTTCACCCCTCCACTTT
few | 15 | TRBD2 | TRBJ2-1 | TRBV10-3 | CAISERLAGDNEQFF | TGTGCCATCAGTGAGCGACTAGCGGGGGACAATGAGCAGTTCTTC
- | 14 | - | TRBJ2-1 | TRBV7-8 | CASSSGPRGNEQFF | TGTGCCAGCAGCTCCGGACCAAGAGGTAATGAGCAGTTCTTC
- | 11 | - | TRBJ2-7 | TRBV7-9 | CASRNSYEQYF | TGTGCCAGCAGAAACAGCTACGAGCAGTACTTC
- | 15 | - | TRBJ1-4 | TRBV6-5 | CASSYEGTTNEKLFF | TGTGCCAGCAGTTACGAGGGGACAACTAATGAAAAACTGTTTTTT
- | 16 | TRBD1 | TRBJ2-2 | TRBV4-1 | CASSQEGRGRTGELFF | TGCGCCAGCAGCCAAGAGGGCAGGGGGCGTACCGGGGAGCTGTTTTTT
- | 12 | - | TRBJ1-5 | TRBV7-9 | CASRRENQPQHF | TGTGCCAGCCGACGGGAAAATCAGCCCCAGCATTTT
many | 13 | TRBD1 | TRBJ2-7 | TRBV9 | CASSATGGYEQYF | TGTGCCAGCAGCGCGACAGGGGGGTACGAGCAGTACTTC
few | 15 | - | TRBJ2-5 | TRBV14 | CASSQGVLAEETQYF | TGTGCCAGCAGCCAAGGCGTACTAGCCGAAGAGACCCAGTACTTC
- | 15 | TRBD1 | TRBJ2-2 | TRBV6-5 | CASSPGQGNTGELFF | TGTGCCAGCAGCCCGGGACAGGGGAACACCGGGGAGCTGTTTTTT
- | 13 | - | TRBJ1-2 | TRBV28 | CASKLQGYYGYTF | TGTGCCAGCAAACTTCAGGGTTACTATGGCTACACCTTC
- | 15 | TRBD1 | TRBJ1-5 | TRBV5-1 | CASSRGTDSNQPQHF | TGCGCCAGCAGCAGGGGGACAGATAGCAATCAGCCCCAGCATTTT
few | 15 | - | TRBJ1-2 | TRBV11-2 | CASSLSGSHNYGYTF | TGTGCCAGCAGCTTATCGGGTTCACACAACTATGGCTACACCTTC
- | 13 | - | TRBJ1-2 | TRBV7-9 | CASSLNRAGGDTF | TGTGCCAGCAGCTTGAATCGGGCAGGTGGGGATACCTTC
- | 16 | TRBD1 | TRBJ2-5 | TRBV7-9 | CASTMSVGTAQETQYF | TGTGCCAGCACCATGTCCGTTGGGACAGCTCAAGAGACCCAGTACTTC
- | 15 | TRBD1 | TRBJ2-1 | TRBV5-1 | CASSTGTGSYNEQFF | TGCGCCAGCAGCACCGGGACAGGGTCCTACAATGAGCAGTTCTTC
- | 15 | TRBD1 | TRBJ2-7 | TRBV5-1 | CASSLGLTGTYEQYF | TGCGCCAGCAGCTTGGGGTTGACAGGGACATACGAGCAGTACTTC
- | 11 | - | TRBJ2-5 | TRBV30 | CAWSPGETQYF | TGTGCCTGGAGTCCCGGGGAGACCCAGTACTTC
- | 12 | - | TRBJ2-7 | TRBV18 | CASSPGQSEQYF | TGTGCCAGCTCACCTGGACAGTCCGAGCAGTACTTC
- | 14 | - | TRBJ2-3 | TRBV7-3 | CASSLLAGTDTQYF | TGTGCCAGCAGCTTATTAGCGGGCACAGATACGCAGTATTTT
- | 14 | - | TRBJ1-4 | TRBV28 | CASSYSVLREKLFF | TGTGCCAGCAGTTACAGCGTCCTGCGGGAAAAACTGTTTTTT